One and the same sample provided the 10 T cell receptor beta chains below, sequenced in a study of T cells after yellow fever vaccination. TCRdb reanalysed the 5' RACE reads using MiXCR and keeps one entry per CDR3 protein. The sample contains more than 350,000 distinct CDR3 sequences, approximately 10% of which appear only once. The specimen comprised PBMCs, sampled on the day of the first yellow fever vaccination. The receptors stem from a young man who received the YFV17D yellow fever vaccine.

This clonotype turned up a few times. The CDR3 spells CASSWSSGEQTQYF. The CDR3 DNA sequence: TGTGCCAGCAGTTGGAGTAGCGGGGAGCAGACCCAGTACTTC. The chain couples TRBV6-2 or TRBV6-3 to TRBJ2-5; 8 bases agree with TRBD2. V lost 4 bases to trimming and J lost 6 bases; unmatched junction nucleotides: 7. This CDR3 spans 14 amino acids. Germline loops: CDR1 MNHEY, CDR2 SVGEGT.

This clonotype was detected a few times. The chain has TRBV5-4 and TRBJ1-2; the D is unclear. Trimming cost V 2 bases and J 3 bases, with 8 bases left between them. The CDR3 consists of 13 residues. The germline CDR1 and CDR2 sequences are SGHNT and YYREEE (reference sequence). The CDR3 spells CASSFRADYGYTF. CDR3 sequence (DNA): TGTGCCAGCAGCTTTAGGGCGGACTATGGCTACACCTTC.

This clonotype was recorded a few times. The chain has TRBV12-3 or TRBV12-4 and TRBJ1-5; possibly TRBD1 for D (5 bases). Trimming left V 6 bases short and J 2 bases short, with 11 bases between. The CDR3 extends over 14 amino acids. The CDR3 reads CASSPRDGNQPQHF. In DNA form, the CDR3 reads TGTGCCAGCAGCCCCAGGGATGGCAATCAGCCCCAGCATTTT.

In this sample, this clonotype turned up a few times. The chain combines TRBV20-1 with TRBJ1-5; D gene uncertain. Germline CDR1 and CDR2: DFQATT and SNEGSKA (reference sequence). The V end was cut by 0 bases, the J end by 11 bases, with 14 bases between. The CDR3 is 13 residues long. The CDR3 DNA reads as TGCAGTGCTAGAGAGGCAGTCGTATCGGCCCAGCATTTT. This encodes CSAREAVVSAQHF.

The chain employs TRBV10-3 and TRBJ1-1, with 7 bases identical to TRBD1. The CDR3 consists of 12 residues. V shed 2 bases and J 8 bases; nucleotides not matched to a gene: 2. The germline V gene has CDR1 ENHRY and CDR2 SYGVKD. The CDR3 DNA is TGTGCCATCAGTGAGACACAGGGGGAAGCTTTCTTT. This codes for CAISETQGEAFF.

This clonotype was detected only a few times. The chain recombines TRBV15 with TRBJ2-1; D is possibly TRBD2 (5 bases). The CDR3 has 12 residues. V lost 0 bases and J lost 9, with 6 bases in between. Germline CDR1 is LNHNV and CDR2 is YYDKDF (reference sequence). CDR3 DNA: TGTGCCACCAGCAGAGAAAGCGGTGAGCAGTTCTTC. Its protein product is CATSRESGEQFF. Full variable domain (outside the CDR3, taken from reference TRBV15 and TRBJ2-1): DAMVIQNPRYQVTQFGKPVTLSCSQTLNHNVMYWYQQKSSQAPKLLFHYYDKDFNNEADTPDNFQSRRPNTSFCFLDIRSPGLGDTAMYLCATSRESGEQFFGPGTRLTVL.

This clonotype came up a few times. The chain uses TRBV5-1 and TRBJ1-4, with D maybe TRBD1 (5 bases). Germline CDR1 reads SGHRS; CDR2 reads YFSETQ. Trimming cost V 4 bases and J 5 bases, with 15 bases left between them. The CDR3 totals 15 residues. The CDR3 here is CASSERRDGNEKLFF. For the CDR3, the DNA is TGCGCCAGCAGCGAACGGCGGGACGGAAATGAAAAACTGTTTTTT. The whole variable domain, filled in from reference TRBV5-1 and TRBJ1-4, reads KAGVTQTPRYLIKTRGQQVTLSCSPISGHRSVSWYQQTPGQGLQFLFEYFSETQRNKGNFPGRFSGRQFSNSRSEMNVSTLELGDSALYLCASSERRDGNEKLFFGSGTQLSVL.

The table lists this clonotype with a few counts. The rearrangement joins TRBV7-6 to TRBJ2-7; 7 positions agree with TRBD1. The CDR3 is 15 amino acids. Trimming took 5 bases from V and 3 from J; bases not matched to a gene: 10. Germline V CDR1 and CDR2: SGHVS, FNYEAQ. CDR3 DNA sequence: TGTGCCAGCAGCCCCGGGACAGTCTCCGGCTACGAGCAGTACTTC. It specifies CASSPGTVSGYEQYF. Full variable domain (missing parts from reference TRBV7-6 and TRBJ2-7): GAGVSQSPRYKVTKRGQDVALRCDPISGHVSLYWYRQALGQGPEFLTYFNYEAQQDKSGLPNDRFSAERPEGSISTLTIQRTEQRDSAMYRCASSPGTVSGYEQYFGPGTRLTVT.

This clonotype turned up a few times. The V and J genes are TRBV27 and TRBJ2-5; no firm D call. Germline CDR1 is MNHEY and CDR2 is SMNVEV (reference sequence). The CDR3 has 16 amino acids. Deletions cut 8 bases from V and 4 bases from J, with 23 bases between. The CDR3 loop reads CASLPNLDGRGETQYF. The CDR3 DNA reads TGTGCCAGCCTTCCGAACCTGGACGGAAGAGGAGAGACCCAGTACTTC.

The chain links TRBV7-9 to TRBJ2-5; D perhaps matches TRBD2 (6 bases). This CDR3 has 15 amino acids. Germline V CDR1 and CDR2: SEHNR, FQNEAQ (reference sequence). Trimming left V 5 bases short and J 2 bases short, with 15 bases between. DNA of the CDR3: TGTGCCAGCAGCATCCGGGACTGGGCTCAAGAGACCCAGTACTTC. Translation: CASSIRDWAQETQYF. Combining the CDR3 with reference TRBV7-9 and TRBJ2-5 gives the whole variable domain DTGVSQNPRHKITKRGQNVTFRCDPISEHNRLYWYRQTLGQGPEFLTYFQNEAQLEKSRLLSDRFSAERPKGSFSTLEIQRTEQGDSAMYLCASSIRDWAQETQYFGPGTRLLVL.